This is a list of T cell receptor beta chains from one sample in a study of patients and donors after allogeneic stem cell transplantation. Via MiXCR, TCRdb re-called the RT-PCR reads, giving one row per CDR3 protein. The data hold approximately 160,000 distinct CDR3 sequences, with 25% to 35% observed a single time. Input material: blood, either unsorted or a sorted T cell fraction (not recorded which). The source is a human donor who was either an allogeneic HSCT recipient or a stem cell or donor lymphocyte infusion donor (not recorded which). It is not recorded whose cells these are; they may come from a transplant donor. Both conserved end residues are trimmed from each CDR3. Clone size is stated in some rows and not others, as once, few, many or a class when expanded.

CDR3aa: ASSPGHRGRDTQY
abundance: .
v_gene: TRBV5-1

CDR3aa: ASSPDPSGSNQPQH
abundance: few
v_gene: TRBV7-6

CDR3aa: ASSYGLGMSQPQH
abundance: few
v_gene: TRBV6-6

CDR3aa: ASSLRQSSSGNTIY
abundance: .
v_gene: TRBV7-2

CDR3aa: ASSLRVAGGREQY
abundance: few
v_gene: TRBV12-3/TRBV12-4

CDR3aa: AWSVAFQPQH
abundance: few
v_gene: TRBV30

CDR3aa: ASSYLKGPGEQY
abundance: once
v_gene: TRBV6-2/TRBV6-3

CDR3aa: ASSPSGLSNQPQH
abundance: many
v_gene: TRBV6-2/TRBV6-3

CDR3aa: ASSYYTGGEKAF
abundance: few
v_gene: TRBV6-5

CDR3aa: ASSRLGETPLH
abundance: few
v_gene: TRBV18

CDR3aa: ASSLGGQYTDTQY
abundance: .
v_gene: TRBV27

CDR3aa: AIRSGDSPLH
abundance: few
v_gene: TRBV10-3

CDR3aa: SVWSDRGNYEQY
abundance: .
v_gene: TRBV29-1

CDR3aa: ATSDPRQGTAQEKLF
abundance: few
v_gene: TRBV24-1

CDR3aa: SARDNQGAAQH
abundance: few
v_gene: TRBV20-1

CDR3aa: ASRNRDKGDTIY
abundance: few
v_gene: TRBV6-6

CDR3aa: ASSLESGGTAF
abundance: .
v_gene: TRBV5-1

CDR3aa: ASSLRTDTDTQY
abundance: few
v_gene: TRBV5-1